Below, 12 T cell receptor beta chains from the same sample are listed, as sequenced in a study of T cell repertoires in cytomegalovirus infection. From the reads, TCRdb called clonotypes with MiXCR, one entry per CDR3 protein. Here the sample spans more than 85,000 distinct CDR3 sequences, 15% to 20% being singletons. Source material: PBMCs. These receptors all come from a human donor in good health (CMV status not recorded). Some clones in this sample may be carry-over from other donors' samples.

This clonotype was counted only a few times. The chain couples TRBV7-9 to TRBJ1-2, with unresolved D. Per germline, CDR1 SEHNR and CDR2 FQNEAQ (reference sequence). There are 13 residues in the CDR3. In DNA, the CDR3 is TGTGCAGCTTCTTATGGGGAGAACTATGGCTACACCTTC. Translation gives CAASYGENYGYTF.

Regarding this clonotype: The junction departs from the called germline gene at one end, perhaps through a read error. In DNA form, the CDR3 reads TGTGCCAGCAACTTAGCTGTCAGCTTCCAAGAGACCCAGTACTTC. Translated: CASNLAVSFQETQYF. The chain links TRBV7-3 to TRBJ2-5; D gene uncertain. Germline V gene lookup returns CDR1 SGHTA and CDR2 FQGTGA. CDR3 length: 15 amino acids.

The chain carries TRBV2 and TRBJ2-1; possibly TRBD2 for D (6 bases). This CDR3 has 16 amino acids. CDR1 SNHLY and CDR2 FYNNEI come from the germline V gene. V was cut by 5 bases and J by 6 bases, with 20 bases left in between. As DNA, the CDR3 is TGTGCCAGCAGTCCTACTTTCCTAACTAGCATCAATGAGCAGTTCTTC. This sequence encodes CASSPTFLTSINEQFF.

Many counts were recorded for this clonotype. CDR3 sequence: CASSLAGLTYEQYF. CDR3 in DNA: TGTGCCAGCAGCTTAGCGGGGTTGACCTACGAGCAGTACTTC. J is TRBJ2-7 and V is TRBV7-9; D is uncertain. The CDR3 length is 14 residues. Germline-derived CDR1 and CDR2 are SEHNR and FQNEAQ (reference sequence). V was shortened by 0 bases and J by 2 bases, with 8 bases between the two germline ends.

This clonotype was observed a few times. The genes are TRBV2 and TRBJ2-3; possibly TRBD2 for D (6 bases). The CDR3 sequence is 13 residues long. The V gene's germline CDR1 is SNHLY and CDR2 FYNNEI. V was clipped by 4 bases and J by 6 bases, with 11 bases between them. CDR3 in DNA: TGTGCCAGCAGTGCCGGGACTTGGGATACGCAGTATTTT. This codes for CASSAGTWDTQYF.

This clonotype was detected a few times. This chain connects TRBV29-1 to TRBJ2-5; 8 bases are a match to TRBD1. From germline, CDR1 is SQVTM and CDR2 ANQGSEA. The J segment lost 5 bases and the V segment lost 2 bases, leaving 10 bases of the junction unmatched. The CDR3 covers 15 residues. CDR3 in amino acids: CSVETPRGLGETQYF. The CDR3 coding sequence is TGCAGCGTTGAAACCCCCAGGGGGCTGGGGGAGACCCAGTACTTC.

This clonotype came up many times. The CDR3 region is CASRRTAIDGELFF. CDR3 nucleotides: TGTGCCAGCCGAAGGACCGCTATCGACGGGGAGCTGTTTTTT. The chain combines TRBV7-2 with TRBJ2-2, with no clear D. Trimming left V 8 bases short and J 7 bases short, with 17 bases between. This CDR3 comprises 14 residues. CDR1 and CDR2 from the germline V gene are SGHTA and FQGNSA.

This chain uses TRBV7-2 with TRBJ1-2; a possible D gene is TRBD1 (5 bases). In germline, CDR1 is SGHTA, CDR2 FQGNSA. V was shortened by 4 bases and J by 4 bases, with 19 bases between the two germline ends. The CDR3 has 16 residues. The CDR3 region is CASSSLLGEKLYGYTF. CDR3 nucleotides: TGTGCCAGCAGCTCTTTGCTAGGGGAAAAGCTCTATGGCTACACCTTC.

This clonotype was recorded at least ten times. The genes are TRBV12-3 or TRBV12-4 and TRBJ2-2; 10 nucleotides match TRBD1. The J segment lost 5 bases and the V segment lost 6 bases, leaving 6 bases of the junction unmatched. The CDR3 contains 15 residues. The CDR3 region is CASSSGQGWTGELFF. As DNA, the CDR3 is TGTGCCAGCAGCTCGGGACAGGGGTGGACCGGGGAGCTGTTTTTT.

The chain has TRBV3-1 and TRBJ2-2, with TRBD2 matching 7 bases. Germline values: CDR1 LGHDT, CDR2 YNNKEL (reference sequence). This CDR3 spans 17 amino acids. V was pared by 0 bases and J by 4 bases, with 8 bases of the junction left unmatched. CDR3 protein: CASSQDSGGGITGELFF. The CDR3 region has the DNA TGTGCCAGCAGCCAAGATAGTGGCGGGGGAATCACCGGGGAGCTGTTTTTT.

CDR3 region: CASSLRRIYEQYF. DNA for the CDR3: TGTGCCAGCAGTTTGAGACGGATCTACGAGCAGTACTTC. The chain carries TRBV12-3 or TRBV12-4 and TRBJ2-7; D is unresolved. The V gene lost 3 bases and the J gene lost 3 bases, with 9 bases spanning the gap. The CDR3 has 13 residues.

This clonotype was counted only a few times. V and J are TRBV7-2 and TRBJ2-3; 7 bases fit TRBD2. V was clipped by 5 bases and J by 2 bases; unmatched bases: 7. The CDR3 is 15 residues long. Germline values: CDR1 SGHTA, CDR2 FQGNSA. CDR3 DNA: TGTGCCAGCAGCCGGGGGGTGCAGGTCACAGATACGCAGTATTTT. Protein product: CASSRGVQVTDTQYF.